What follows are 17 T cell receptor beta chains derived from one specimen sequenced in a study of blood T cell repertoires in COVID-19 (TCRdb year 2020). Receptors were amplified or captured by the immunoSEQ multiplex PCR assay. The clones in this table, taken by TCRdb from immuneACCESS, are in-frame only. Not every clone is retained; where verified, under half of the shortfall comes from an unresolved V gene, and the cause of the rest is unknown. This sample comprises 220,000 or so clones, 84% of them detected only once. The ten largest clonotypes hold nearly 20% of the sample. What was sequenced was peripheral blood. These TCRs come from a man aged 30 to 39 with active or convalescent COVID-19.

This clone was detected only once. J is TRBJ1-1 and V is TRBV2, with TRBD1 matching over 7 bases. The CDR3 is made up of 13 amino acids. Germline trimming cut 8 bases from V and 0 bases from J; bases unmatched to any gene: 3. Germline V gene data show CDR1 as SNHLY and CDR2 as FYNNEI. The CDR3 bases are TGTGCCAGCGGGGGACAGATGAACACTGAAGCTTTCTTT. Its translation: CASGGQMNTEAFF.

This chain links TRBV18 with TRBJ1-5; 7 nucleotides match TRBD1. V was pared by 6 bases and J by 7 bases, with 6 bases of the junction left unmatched. The CDR3 has 13 residues. Looked up from germline, CDR1 is KGHSH and CDR2 is LQKENI. The CDR3 sequence is CASSRQGGQPQHF. The CDR3 bases are TGTGCCAGCTCTCGACAGGGTGGCCAGCCCCAGCATTTT. Together with reference TRBV18 and TRBJ1-5, the CDR3 gives the full variable domain: NAGVMQNPRHLVRRRGQEARLRCSPMKGHSHVYWYRQLPEEGLKFMVYLQKENIIDESGMPKERFSAEFPKEGPSILRIQQVVRGDSAAYFCASSRQGGQPQHFGDGTRLSIL.

The V call is TRBV28, the J call TRBJ2-1, with D uncertain. Trimming cost V 2 bases and J 6 bases, with 5 bases left between them. The CDR3 has 12 residues. Per germline, CDR1 MDHEN and CDR2 SYDVKM. For the CDR3, the DNA is TGTGCCAGCAGTTTAGTCATCAATGAGCAGTTCTTC. Amino acid sequence: CASSLVINEQFF.

V is TRBV6-5 and J is TRBJ1-1; TRBD1 matches at 7 bases. CDR1 is MNHEY, CDR2 SVGAGI, per germline. The junction had 12 bases not matched to a gene; V was cut back by 6 bases and J by 11 bases. The CDR3 spans 13 residues. DNA of the CDR3: TGTGCCAGCAGGTTGGTTGCCAGGGGGGCCGCTTTCTTT. Its protein product is CASRLVARGAAFF.

Regarding this clone: Other DNA sequences in the same sample also yield this CDR3. The V gene is TRBV25-1, the J gene TRBJ2-7; tentative D call: TRBD2 (6 bases). With 6 bases removed from V and 0 bases from J, the gap between germline ends came to 6 bases. Germline CDR1 MGHDK, CDR2 SYGVNS. The CDR3 runs 12 residues. Here the CDR3 reads CASRGGSYEQYF. CDR3 bases: TGTGCCAGCAGGGGGGGCTCCTACGAGCAGTACTTC.

The chain carries TRBV2 and TRBJ1-1, with D hard to call. Germline CDR1 and CDR2: SNHLY and FYNNEI. The ends were cut back, 8 bases at V and 4 bases at J, with 17 bases in the middle. The CDR3 consists of 14 residues. The CDR3 sequence: CASLPGAFTTEAFF. CDR3 bases: TGTGCCAGCCTTCCAGGCGCGTTTACCACTGAAGCTTTCTTT.

As DNA, the CDR3 is TGTGCCTGGAGTCTAAACAGGGGGCAAGGTCAGCCCCAGCATTTT. Amino acid sequence: CAWSLNRGQGQPQHF. V usage is TRBV30 and J usage is TRBJ1-5; 9 positions match TRBD1. The CDR3 totals 15 residues. V shed 2 bases and J 6 bases; nucleotides not matched to a gene: 8. Germline V gene data show CDR1 as GTSNPN and CDR2 as SVGIG (reference sequence). Drawing the rest from reference TRBV30 and TRBJ1-5, the complete variable domain is SQTIHQWPATLVQPVGSPLSLECTVEGTSNPNLYWYRQAAGRGLQLLFYSVGIGQISSEVPQNLSASRPQDRQFILSSKKLLLSDSGFYLCAWSLNRGQGQPQHFGDGTRLSIL.

CDR3 coding DNA: TGTGCCAGCTCACAACCGGGACAGGGACTCTATGGCTACACCTTC. Protein sequence: CASSQPGQGLYGYTF. The chain has TRBV18 and TRBJ1-2; 9 nucleotides match TRBD1. Germline V lookup: CDR1 KGHSH, CDR2 LQKENI. CDR3 length equals 15 residues. V shed 4 bases and J 4 bases; nucleotides not matched to a gene: 7.

The CDR3 protein is CASSPTVGTGQVEAFF. CDR3 DNA sequence: TGTGCCAGCAGCCCCACGGTAGGGACAGGACAAGTTGAAGCTTTCTTT. The V call is TRBV7-9, the J call TRBJ1-1; 8 bases agree with TRBD1. The V gene's germline CDR1 is SEHNR and CDR2 FQNEAQ (reference sequence). The CDR3 is 16 residues long. V dropped 5 bases and J dropped 7; count of bases not matched to a gene: 15.

This rearrangement joins TRBV12-1 to TRBJ2-7; the DNA was not compared with TRBD1, the D call given in the table. TRBV12-1 is marked as a pseudogene. The CDR3 contains 17 residues. The CDR3 protein is CASSPELLRDKCYEQYF. DNA of the CDR3: TGTGCCAGCAGCCCTGAACTCCTCCGGGACAAATGCTACGAGCAGTACTTC.

The J gene is TRBJ2-1, the V gene TRBV19, with 8 bases lining up with TRBD1. V trimming: 4 bases; J trimming: 6 bases; junction bases outside the gene matches: 14. Germline lookup yields CDR1 LNHDA and CDR2 SQIVND (reference sequence). This CDR3 has 17 residues. The CDR3 coding sequence is TGTGCCAGTAGTAACCGGGACAGGAGGTATGTTAGCAATGAGCAGTTCTTC. Translated: CASSNRDRRYVSNEQFF.

The V call is TRBV2, the J call TRBJ2-7; D remains ambiguous. Per germline, CDR1 SNHLY and CDR2 FYNNEI. Deletions cut 6 bases from V and 3 bases from J, with 6 bases between. The CDR3 has 11 residues. The chain's CDR3 is CASRWSYEQYF. CDR3 sequence (DNA): TGTGCCAGCAGATGGAGCTACGAGCAGTACTTC.

J is TRBJ2-7 and V is TRBV30; tentative D call: TRBD1 (6 bases). This CDR3 is 12 amino acids long. CDR1 GTSNPN and CDR2 SVGIG come from the germline V gene (reference sequence). The ends were cut back, 5 bases at V and 4 bases at J, with 12 bases in the middle. This CDR3 reads CAWDRKTYEQYF. The CDR3 nucleotides read TGTGCCTGGGACAGGAAAACATACGAGCAGTACTTC.

This clone was picked up one time. This chain links TRBV4-1 with TRBJ2-5; 7 nucleotides match TRBD2. From germline, CDR1 is MGHRA and CDR2 YSYEKL. Trimming at V came to 4 bases and at J to 2 bases, leaving 4 bases not matched to a gene. The CDR3 is 14 residues long. The CDR3 DNA sequence: TGCGCCAGCAGCCGGTATAGCGGGCAAGAGACCCAGTACTTC. As protein: CASSRYSGQETQYF.

The V gene is TRBV7-6, the J gene TRBJ2-2; D remains ambiguous. The CDR3 runs to 14 residues. The V end was cut by 4 bases, the J end by 7 bases, with 13 bases between. Looked up from germline, CDR1 is SGHVS and CDR2 is FNYEAQ. This chain's CDR3 is CASSSRVGSGELFF. The CDR3 DNA reads TGTGCCAGCAGCTCCCGGGTCGGCAGCGGGGAGCTGTTTTTT.

The chain couples TRBV5-1 to TRBJ2-5; 8 bases line up with TRBD1. V shed 0 bases and J 1 base; nucleotides not matched to a gene: 5. The CDR3 is 16 amino acids. Germline-derived CDR1 and CDR2 are SGHRS and YFSETQ. The CDR3 sequence: CASSLAQGASQETQYF. CDR3 sequence (DNA): TGCGCCAGCAGCTTGGCCCAGGGGGCGTCCCAAGAGACCCAGTACTTC.

This chain links TRBV7-2 with TRBJ2-5; 8 positions match TRBD2. With V trimmed by 4 bases and J by 4 bases, 8 bases remained unmatched. The CDR3 length is 15 residues. From germline, CDR1 is SGHTA and CDR2 FQGNSA. The CDR3 is CASSSQRGKTETQYF. CDR3 nucleotides: TGTGCCAGCAGCTCCCAGCGGGGGAAGACAGAGACCCAGTACTTC.